These T cell receptor beta chains were read from a single sample in a study of T cell repertoires in cytomegalovirus infection. Their target antigens are unknown. One entry per CDR3 protein results from TCRdb running MiXCR on the reads. The top ten clones hold less than 15% of a sample with roughly 350,000 distinct CDR3 sequences, just under 35% of them seen once. The specimen comprised cultured PBMCs, sampled from culture after CMV antigen stimulation. The receptors come from a human donor in good health (CMV status not recorded). Some clones in this sample may be carry-over from other donors' samples. CDR3s include the opening cysteine and the closing phenylalanine or tryptophan. For some rows the clone size is stated as once, few or many, or as a class when expanded; others skip it.

size | V | CDR3
NA | TRBV11-2 | CASSLGGFPETQYF
NA | TRBV5-1 | CASSLDDSLVREQYF
NA | TRBV29-1 | CSSSGSSTDTQYF
NA | TRBV18 | CASSLSSVTGSYNEQFF
NA | TRBV7-6 | CASSRRGGGNTEAFF
NA | TRBV19 | CASSIASGYEQYF
NA | TRBV19 | CASRIRGGSTGELFF
few | TRBV19 | CASTRRVAGFTDTQYF
few | TRBV5-3 | CATITGAPTRSYNEQFF
many | TRBV6-1 | CAGQSGQNTEAFF
few | TRBV12-5 | CASGFGQQNEKLFF
NA | TRBV7-6 | CASSLGTRYF
few | TRBV9 | CASSRTSGNTEAFF
once | TRBV24-1 | CATGLGSLIDTQYF
few | TRBV30 | CAWSDGNTEAFF
NA | TRBV6-1 | CASSEIYPEAFF
NA | TRBV27 | CASSFWQSTDTQYF
NA | TRBV18 | CASSSGAGGRETQYF
few | TRBV7-2 | CASSWDSETQYF
NA | TRBV6-2/TRBV6-3 | CASSSGLVRTDTQYF
NA | TRBV6-6 | CASSYSVGLHGSSGANVLTF
once | TRBV28 | CASSSPARTGSHSPLHF
NA | TRBV7-2 | CASSLLRERGETQYF
NA | TRBV7-2 | CASSLTRGTETQYF
NA | TRBV7-6 | CASSRSGRGDEQFF
NA | TRBV7-2 | CASSLTRYGETQYF
NA | TRBV20-1 | CSVTGYSYNEQFF
many | TRBV7-2 | CASSLQGYGYTF
NA | TRBV5-1 | CASSEQAGTNEQFF
NA | TRBV4-1 | CASKKVAQINSPLHF
NA | TRBV7-9 | CASSLGDRDNSPLHF
NA | TRBV29-1 | CSVATSGMSTDTQYF
few | TRBV7-9 | CASSFGASGEETQYF
few | TRBV6-5 | CASSYLSGLAGENIQYF
few | TRBV6-2/TRBV6-3 | CASSYSRVLMGEKNNEQFF
NA | TRBV25-1 | CASSDNTGNEQFF
few | TRBV12-3/TRBV12-4 | CASSQGQVSGEPKLGQFF
NA | TRBV4-1 | CASSQALDGITFF
few | TRBV29-1 | CSVEDYLGRDWETQYF
few | TRBV4-3 | CASSQERSTTNEKLFF
NA | TRBV5-1 | CASSSQGAVEYGYTF
few | TRBV6-1 | CASTGGTLAKNIQYF
NA | TRBV7-2 | CASSFDRSTDTQYF
NA | TRBV7-2 | CASSLVYAGELFF
NA | TRBV10-3 | CAIKLTSGSNEQFF
many | TRBV7-2 | CASSFPGRADTQYF
NA | TRBV10-3 | CAISGGQGIAGANVLTF
few | TRBV11-2 | CASRPLAGVNNEQFF
NA | TRBV27 | CASSGQNYEQYF
few | TRBV7-2 | CASRQGAGDTQYF
NA | TRBV6-2/TRBV6-3 | CASSPEAGADEKLFF
NA | TRBV20-1 | CSAREAGLRVLQFF
NA | TRBV7-9 | CASRPEPAGETQYF
few | TRBV29-1 | CSVERSRVTDTQYF
few | TRBV19 | CASTPLGGGHNTQYF